This T cell receptor (beta chain) is drawn from a study of long-term antiretroviral therapy in people with HIV. Points from the study as a whole: ART preceded a rise in diversity that nonetheless stayed lower than in transplant donor controls. Participants lacked recorded data on ART adherence, viral resistance or therapy changes. CDR3 length ranges were narrower in HIV repertoires than in controls.

From each donor, at least one pre-ART PBMC sample and at least two post-ART PBMC samples were obtained. Researchers report immunoSEQ v3.0 was run at survey level. Generated by immunoSEQ multiplex PCR, the TCRdb table keeps only in-frame clones and is missing some. This sample carries some 18,000 clones, 60% to 80% of them seen once, and the ten largest clones take roughly 15%. As to this clone: Its target is unknown.

Germline CDR1 and CDR2: MNHNS and SASEGT. There are 17 residues in the CDR3. Trimming cost V 1 base and J 1 base; bases outside gene matches: 8. This clonotype originated in a man between 25 and 39 years old with HIV. The sequencing here drew on unsorted PBMCs, taken 2.1 to 2.2 years before starting antiretroviral therapy. This rearrangement joins TRBV6-1 to TRBJ2-5; 8 bases map to TRBD2. As DNA, the CDR3 is TGTGCCAGCAGTGAAGACGGGACTAGGTCCTCCCAAGAGACCCAGTACTTC. Translating it yields CASSEDGTRSSQETQYF.